The T cell receptor beta chain described here comes from a study of blood T cell repertoires in COVID-19. Allocation to cohorts depended on clinical history reported by the participants. Cohort 3 donors counted as recovered after two negative PCRs, clearance, or resolved symptoms. V lost 8 bases and J 5 bases, leaving 15 bases between the germline ends. CDR1 and CDR2 (germline): MNHEY, SVGAGI. The CDR3 covers 13 residues. Original analysis: By means of reference gene primer amplification, nucleated cell counts were estimated. Profiled with immunoSEQ multiplex PCR; TCRdb holds only in-frame clones, not every one. V and J calls plus clone size are reproduced from that table; the DNA served to infer D and trimming. The repertoire holds a few hundred thousand clones, with over 80% as singletons.

This clonotype was obtained from a woman aged 45-59 years who had recovered from COVID-19. The chain links TRBV6-5 to TRBJ2-5, with D unresolved. What was sequenced was PBMCs or T cells enriched from blood (not recorded which). In nucleotides, the CDR3 is TGTGCCAGCCGCCCCCCGGGTCTGGAGACCCAGTACTTC. Translated: CASRPPGLETQYF.